Listed below are T cell receptor beta chains from one sample, sequenced in a study of blood T cell repertoires in COVID-19. Measured with immunoSEQ multiplex PCR; TCRdb has only the in-frame clones, and not every one. The table lists about 200,000 clones, about nine tenths of them singletons. Input material: peripheral blood. The receptor source for this set is a man aged 40-49 years with acute or convalescent COVID-19. CDR3s include the opening cysteine and the closing phenylalanine or tryptophan. The order of the fields is clone size, D gene, V gene, CDR3 protein. A D gene is named only where the DNA matches it firmly. Not every row has a clone size; where given, it reads once, few, many or a size class.

clone_size: .; d_call: .; v_call: TRBV7-8; cdr3_aa: CASSLAPTAWSSNYGYTF
clone_size: .; d_call: TRBD1; v_call: TRBV2; cdr3_aa: CASSGMGRGQETQYF
clone_size: .; d_call: .; v_call: TRBV18; cdr3_aa: CASSLGVNIQYF
clone_size: .; d_call: .; v_call: TRBV7-6; cdr3_aa: CASSLVGTGNEQFF
clone_size: .; d_call: .; v_call: TRBV30; cdr3_aa: CAWSVHSPYYNEQFF
clone_size: .; d_call: .; v_call: TRBV19; cdr3_aa: CASSGASTQYF
clone_size: .; d_call: .; v_call: TRBV6-5; cdr3_aa: CASNQISEQYF
clone_size: .; d_call: .; v_call: TRBV30; cdr3_aa: CAWSLTGQFYEQYF
clone_size: .; d_call: .; v_call: TRBV19; cdr3_aa: CASSGTGRRSDEQFF
clone_size: .; d_call: .; v_call: TRBV7-9; cdr3_aa: CASSLGRTDRQPQHF
clone_size: .; d_call: TRBD1; v_call: TRBV28; cdr3_aa: CASSGPGTGPYEQYF
clone_size: .; d_call: TRBD1; v_call: TRBV5-1; cdr3_aa: CASSRDRGRGETQYF
clone_size: .; d_call: TRBD1; v_call: TRBV5-1; cdr3_aa: CASSWAEQGLQEAFF
clone_size: .; d_call: .; v_call: TRBV12-3/TRBV12-4; cdr3_aa: CASSRDSLRGQYF
clone_size: once; d_call: TRBD2; v_call: TRBV7-2; cdr3_aa: CASSLTSGGVTGELFF
clone_size: few; d_call: TRBD2; v_call: TRBV5-4; cdr3_aa: CASSLDPFWGGGADTQYF
clone_size: .; d_call: TRBD1; v_call: TRBV6-5; cdr3_aa: CASSYSDRAEQYF
clone_size: .; d_call: .; v_call: TRBV5-1; cdr3_aa: CASSPDWTGELFF
clone_size: few; d_call: .; v_call: TRBV19; cdr3_aa: CASSIGQPYSNQPQHF
clone_size: .; d_call: TRBD1; v_call: TRBV24-1; cdr3_aa: CATSGGGLRQPQHF
clone_size: .; d_call: .; v_call: TRBV4-2; cdr3_aa: CASSQDPGRAQHF
clone_size: .; d_call: TRBD2; v_call: TRBV24-1; cdr3_aa: CATSDPRTSGYEQFF
clone_size: .; d_call: .; v_call: TRBV4-3; cdr3_aa: CASSQVDQGKQFF
clone_size: .; d_call: TRBD1; v_call: TRBV4-2; cdr3_aa: CASSQWDRGRGEKLFF
clone_size: .; d_call: TRBD1; v_call: TRBV11-2; cdr3_aa: CASSLEGQTHQPQHF